These 14 T cell receptor beta chains originate from one sample sequenced in a study of T cell responses to AZD1222 COVID-19 vaccine. The protocol was immunoSEQ multiplex PCR, while the TCRdb copy is restricted to in-frame clones and leaves out a portion. The data hold tens of thousands of clones, with approximately 90% observed a single time. Specimen: peripheral blood, collected 28 days after the second AZD1222 dose. Receptors originate from an adult who received the AZD1222 COVID-19 vaccine.

For the CDR3, the DNA is TGTGCCAGCCGACGAGGGGGGGCAGCTGAAGCTTTCTTT. This sequence encodes CASRRGGAAEAFF. The chain recombines TRBV6-5 with TRBJ1-1; maybe TRBD1 (6 bases). Germline lookup yields CDR1 MNHEY and CDR2 SVGAGI. The V and J ends lost 8 bases and 6 bases respectively, with 16 bases between them. This CDR3 region has 13 residues.

The chain uses TRBV21-1 and TRBJ2-4; TRBD2, as called in the table, went unchecked against the DNA. TRBV21-1 is tagged as a pseudogene. The CDR3 covers 14 residues. The CDR3 loop reads CASTRLEGPDIQYF. The CDR3 DNA reads TGTGCCAGCACCCGACTGGAGGGGCCGGACATTCAGTACTTC.

This chain uses TRBV11-2 with TRBJ1-1, with TRBD1 matching over 8 bases. V shed 5 bases and J 12 bases; nucleotides not matched to a gene: 8. The CDR3 contains 12 residues. Germline CDR1 reads SGHAT; CDR2 reads FQNNGV. This CDR3 is CASSQDRVGSFF. The DNA for the CDR3 is TGTGCCAGCAGCCAGGACAGGGTAGGGTCTTTCTTT.

The V call is TRBV12-3 or TRBV12-4, the J call TRBJ1-5, with D unresolved. Trimming removed 2 bases at V and 0 bases at J, with 2 bases between. The CDR3 extends over 13 amino acids. The CDR3 is CASSLNSNQPQHF. The CDR3 DNA follows: TGTGCCAGCAGTTTAAATAGCAATCAGCCCCAGCATTTT.

V gene TRBV11-2 combines with J gene TRBJ2-3, with 10 nucleotides matching TRBD2. Trimming took 4 bases from V and 0 from J; bases not matched to a gene: 1. Germline assignment: CDR1 SGHAT and CDR2 FQNNGV. CDR3 length equals 15 residues. CDR3 DNA: TGTGCCAGCAGCTATAGCGGGGGGAGCACAGATACGCAGTATTTT. It specifies CASSYSGGSTDTQYF.

The rearrangement uses TRBV5-4 and TRBJ1-2; TRBD1 might be the D (5 bases). The CDR3 runs 16 residues. Trimming took 0 bases from V and 3 from J, leaving 15 bases between them. CDR1 is SGHNT and CDR2 is YYREEE in the germline V gene (reference sequence). CDR3 sequence: CASSLGEGQGYYGYTF. The CDR3 DNA reads as TGTGCCAGCAGCTTGGGGGAGGGGCAGGGCTACTATGGCTACACCTTC.

Here the CDR3 reads CASSHTPSGGFGTDTQYF. The CDR3, as DNA: TGCGCCAGCAGCCATACCCCTAGCGGGGGGTTCGGCACAGATACGCAGTATTTT. The V gene is TRBV4-3, the J gene TRBJ2-3; TRBD2 agrees at 11 bases. There are 18 residues in the CDR3. Germline CDR1 and CDR2: LGHNA and YSLEER. V gave up 3 bases and J gave up 1 base; unmatched junction bases: 9.

The chain links TRBV5-1 to TRBJ2-1; no firm D call. Looked up from germline, CDR1 is SGHRS and CDR2 is YFSETQ. CDR3 length: 13 residues. V was pared by 0 bases and J by 2 bases, with 3 bases between. The DNA for the CDR3 is TGCGCCAGCAGCTTGGAAACCTACAATGAGCAGTTCTTC. Translating gives CASSLETYNEQFF.

V and J are TRBV3-1 (or the pseudogene TRBV3-2) and TRBJ1-1, with 8 bases fitting TRBD1. Germline assignment: CDR1 LGHDT and CDR2 YNNKEL (reference sequence). V trimming: 4 bases; J trimming: 4 bases; junction bases outside the gene matches: 8. CDR3 length: 15 residues. The chain's CDR3 is CASSLDRGWSTEAFF. The CDR3 nucleotides read TGTGCCAGCAGCCTTGACAGGGGATGGAGCACTGAAGCTTTCTTT.

The J gene is TRBJ1-5, the V gene TRBV10-3, with TRBD1 identical over 8 bases. Per the germline V gene, CDR1 is ENHRY and CDR2 is SYGVKD. This CDR3 region has 14 residues. With V trimmed by 2 bases and J by 5 bases, 2 bases remained unmatched. The CDR3 region is CAISEGQGDQPQHF. DNA for the CDR3: TGTGCCATCAGTGAGGGACAGGGAGATCAGCCCCAGCATTTT.

The sample holds a few counts of this clone. The rearrangement uses TRBV27 and TRBJ1-1; no reliable D call. The CDR3 spans 13 residues. The V end was cut by 3 bases, the J end by 4 bases, with 9 bases between. CDR1 and CDR2 (germline): MNHEY, SMNVEV (reference sequence). The CDR3 here is CASSLSLSTEAFF. CDR3 sequence (DNA): TGTGCCAGCAGTTTGTCACTTAGCACTGAAGCTTTCTTT.

The chain is built from TRBV5-1 and TRBJ1-1; unclear D gene. The germline CDR1 and CDR2 sequences are SGHRS and YFSETQ. This CDR3 is 13 amino acids long. The V end was cut by 0 bases, the J end by 7 bases, with 10 bases between. The DNA of the CDR3 is TGCGCCAGCAGCTTGGAGGGAATTCGTGAAGCTTTCTTT. It codes for CASSLEGIREAFF.

The V gene is TRBV28, the J gene TRBJ2-1, with D hard to call. Looked up from germline, CDR1 is MDHEN and CDR2 is SYDVKM. The CDR3 totals 11 residues. V dropped 8 bases and J dropped 5 bases, with 7 bases sitting between them. CDR3 region: CASGSHNEQFF. The CDR3 DNA follows: TGTGCCAGCGGGTCTCACAATGAGCAGTTCTTC.

The chain recombines TRBV6-2 or TRBV6-3 with TRBJ1-1; D gene unclear. Trimming pared 2 bases from V and 5 bases from J, leaving 9 bases between. Germline V gene lookup returns CDR1 MNHEY and CDR2 SVGEGT. CDR3 length: 13 amino acids. DNA for the CDR3: TGTGCCAGCAGTTACGACCGGGCTACTGAAGCTTTCTTT. Its protein product is CASSYDRATEAFF.